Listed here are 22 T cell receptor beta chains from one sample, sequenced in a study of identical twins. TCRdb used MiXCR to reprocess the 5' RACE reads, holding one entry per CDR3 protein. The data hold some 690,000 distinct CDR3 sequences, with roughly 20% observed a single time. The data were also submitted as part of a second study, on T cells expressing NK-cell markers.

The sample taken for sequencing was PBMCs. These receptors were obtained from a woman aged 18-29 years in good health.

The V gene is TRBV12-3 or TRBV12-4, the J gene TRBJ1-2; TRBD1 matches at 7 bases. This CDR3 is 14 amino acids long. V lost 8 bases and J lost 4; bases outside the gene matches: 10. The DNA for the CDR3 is TGTGCCAGCGGTCAGGGGGGGCGAAGCTATGGCTACACCTTC. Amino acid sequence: CASGQGGRSYGYTF.

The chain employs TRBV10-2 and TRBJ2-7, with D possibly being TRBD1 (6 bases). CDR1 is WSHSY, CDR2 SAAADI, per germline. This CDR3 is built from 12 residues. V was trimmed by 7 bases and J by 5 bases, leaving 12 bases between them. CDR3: CASITGYDEQYF. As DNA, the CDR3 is TGCGCCAGCATTACAGGGTACGACGAGCAGTACTTC.

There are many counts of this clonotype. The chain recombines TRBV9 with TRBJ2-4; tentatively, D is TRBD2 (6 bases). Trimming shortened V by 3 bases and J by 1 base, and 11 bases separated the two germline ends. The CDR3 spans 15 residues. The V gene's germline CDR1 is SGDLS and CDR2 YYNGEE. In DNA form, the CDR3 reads TGTGCCAGCAGCGCGCTCGGGGGTGCCAAAAACATTCAGTACTTC. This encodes CASSALGGAKNIQYF. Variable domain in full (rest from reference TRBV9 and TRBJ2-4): DSGVTQTPKHLITATGQRVTLRCSPRSGDLSVYWYQQSLDQGLQFLIQYYNGEERAKGNILERFSAQQFPDLHSELNLSSLELGDSALYFCASSALGGAKNIQYFGAGTRLSVL.

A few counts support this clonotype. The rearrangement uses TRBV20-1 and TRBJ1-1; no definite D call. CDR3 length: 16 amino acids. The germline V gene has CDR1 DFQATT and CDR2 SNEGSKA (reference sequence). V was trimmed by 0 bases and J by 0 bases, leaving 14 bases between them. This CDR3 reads CSARDLKGSMNTEAFF. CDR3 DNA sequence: TGCAGTGCTAGAGATCTCAAAGGGAGCATGAACACTGAAGCTTTCTTT.

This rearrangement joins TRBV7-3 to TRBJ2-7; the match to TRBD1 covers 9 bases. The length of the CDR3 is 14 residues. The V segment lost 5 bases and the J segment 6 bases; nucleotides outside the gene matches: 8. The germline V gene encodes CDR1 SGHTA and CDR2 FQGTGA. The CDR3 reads CASSPDRGSREQYF. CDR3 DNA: TGTGCCAGCAGCCCCGACAGGGGGAGTCGCGAGCAGTACTTC.

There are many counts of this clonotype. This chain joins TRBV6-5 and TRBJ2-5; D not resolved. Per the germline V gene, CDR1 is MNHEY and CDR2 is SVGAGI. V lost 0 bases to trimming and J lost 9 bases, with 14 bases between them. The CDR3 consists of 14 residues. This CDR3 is CASSYSGSWSAQYF. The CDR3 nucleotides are TGTGCCAGCAGTTACTCGGGCAGTTGGAGTGCCCAGTACTTC.

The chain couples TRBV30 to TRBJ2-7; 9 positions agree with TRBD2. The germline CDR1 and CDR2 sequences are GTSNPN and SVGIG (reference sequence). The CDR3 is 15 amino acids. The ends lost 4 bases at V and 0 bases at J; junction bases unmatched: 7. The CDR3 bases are TGTGCCTGGACTTTGCTAGCGGGAAACTCCTACGAGCAGTACTTC. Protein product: CAWTLLAGNSYEQYF.

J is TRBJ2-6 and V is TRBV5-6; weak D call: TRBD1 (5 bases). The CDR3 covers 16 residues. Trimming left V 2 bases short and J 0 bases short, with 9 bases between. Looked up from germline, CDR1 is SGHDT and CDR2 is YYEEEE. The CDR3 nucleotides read TGTGCCAGCAGCTTCGGCGGACACTCTGGGGCCAACGTCCTGACTTTC. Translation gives CASSFGGHSGANVLTF.

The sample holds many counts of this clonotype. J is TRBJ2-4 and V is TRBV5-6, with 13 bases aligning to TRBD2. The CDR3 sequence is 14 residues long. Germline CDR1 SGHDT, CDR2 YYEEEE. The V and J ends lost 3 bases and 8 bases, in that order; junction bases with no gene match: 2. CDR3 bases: TGTGCCAGCAGCTGGACTAGCGGGGGTGACATTCAGTACTTC. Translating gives CASSWTSGGDIQYF.

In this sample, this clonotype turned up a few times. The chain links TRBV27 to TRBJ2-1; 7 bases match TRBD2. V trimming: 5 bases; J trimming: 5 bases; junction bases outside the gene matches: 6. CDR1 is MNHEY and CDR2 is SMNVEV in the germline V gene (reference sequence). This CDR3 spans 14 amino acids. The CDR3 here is CASSHSGPDNEQFF. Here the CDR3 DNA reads TGTGCCAGCAGTCATAGCGGGCCGGACAATGAGCAGTTCTTC.

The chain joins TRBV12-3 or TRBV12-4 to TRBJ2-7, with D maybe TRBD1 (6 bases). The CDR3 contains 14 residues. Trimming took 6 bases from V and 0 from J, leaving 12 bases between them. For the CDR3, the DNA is TGTGCCAGCAGCGCTAGGGACATCTCCTACGAGCAGTACTTC. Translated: CASSARDISYEQYF.

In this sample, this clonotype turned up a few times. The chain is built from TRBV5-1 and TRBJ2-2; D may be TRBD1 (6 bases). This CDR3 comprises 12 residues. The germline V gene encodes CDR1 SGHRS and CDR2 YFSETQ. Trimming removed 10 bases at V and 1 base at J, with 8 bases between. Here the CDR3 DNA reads TGCGCCTGGACAGTGAACACCGGGGAGCTGTTTTTT. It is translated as CAWTVNTGELFF.

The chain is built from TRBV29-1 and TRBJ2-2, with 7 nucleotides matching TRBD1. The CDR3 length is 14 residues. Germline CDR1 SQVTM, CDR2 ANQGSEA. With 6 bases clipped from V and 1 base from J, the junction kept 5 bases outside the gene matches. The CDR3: CSVLGQQNTGELFF. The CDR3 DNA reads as TGCAGCGTCCTGGGACAGCAGAACACCGGGGAGCTGTTTTTT.

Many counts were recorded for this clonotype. The DNA for the CDR3 is TGCAGTGCTCGGGACAGTGAAATCATCCTGGGCAATCAGCCCCAGCATTTT. Its protein product is CSARDSEIILGNQPQHF. The chain links TRBV20-1 to TRBJ1-5; 7 nucleotides match TRBD1. The CDR3 loop spans 17 amino acids. CDR1 and CDR2 from the germline V gene are DFQATT and SNEGSKA (reference sequence). Trimming took 5 bases from V and 2 from J; bases not matched to a gene: 15.

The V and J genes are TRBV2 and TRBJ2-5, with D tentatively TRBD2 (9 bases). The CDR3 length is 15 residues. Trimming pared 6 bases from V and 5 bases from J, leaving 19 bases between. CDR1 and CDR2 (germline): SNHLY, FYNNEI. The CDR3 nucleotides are TGTGCCAGCAGGGGGACTAGCAGGGGGCGGGAGACCCAGTACTTC. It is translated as CASRGTSRGRETQYF.

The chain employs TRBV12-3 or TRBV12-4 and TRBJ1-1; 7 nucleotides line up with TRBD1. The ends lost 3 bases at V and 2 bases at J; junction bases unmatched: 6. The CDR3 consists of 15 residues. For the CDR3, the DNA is TGTGCCAGCAGTTTTATTGGGACAGAAAACACTGAAGCTTTCTTT. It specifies CASSFIGTENTEAFF.

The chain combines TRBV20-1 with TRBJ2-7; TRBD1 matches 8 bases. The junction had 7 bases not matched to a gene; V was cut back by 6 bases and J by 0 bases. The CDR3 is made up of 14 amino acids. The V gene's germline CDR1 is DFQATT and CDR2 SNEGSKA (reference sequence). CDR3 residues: CSARGQGISYEQYF. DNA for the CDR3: TGCAGTGCCCGAGGACAGGGCATCTCCTACGAGCAGTACTTC.

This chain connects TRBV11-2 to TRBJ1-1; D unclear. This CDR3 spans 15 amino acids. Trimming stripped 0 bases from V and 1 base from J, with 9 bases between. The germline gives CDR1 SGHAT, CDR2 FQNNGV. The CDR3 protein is CASSLDRQSNTEAFF. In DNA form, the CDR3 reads TGTGCCAGCAGCTTAGATCGTCAATCGAACACTGAAGCTTTCTTT.

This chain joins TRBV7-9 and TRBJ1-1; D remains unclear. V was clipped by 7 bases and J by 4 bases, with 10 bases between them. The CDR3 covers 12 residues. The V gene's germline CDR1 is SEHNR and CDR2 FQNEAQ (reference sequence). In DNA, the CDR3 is TGTGCCAGCAACTCGGGTAGCACTGAAGCTTTCTTT. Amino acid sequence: CASNSGSTEAFF.

CDR3 in amino acids: CASSPGVVLTF. DNA of the CDR3: TGTGCCAGCAGTCCAGGAGTCGTCCTGACTTTC. V is TRBV6-5 and J is TRBJ2-6, with D uncertain. The CDR3 is made up of 11 amino acids. The V gene lost 5 bases and the J gene lost 12 bases, with 8 bases spanning the gap. Germline-derived CDR1 and CDR2 are MNHEY and SVGAGI.

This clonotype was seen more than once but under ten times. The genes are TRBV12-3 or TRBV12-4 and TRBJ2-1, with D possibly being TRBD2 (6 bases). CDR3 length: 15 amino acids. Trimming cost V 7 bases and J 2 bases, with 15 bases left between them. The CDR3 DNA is TGTGCCAGCACCCGGGGGTTACAGACCTACAATGAGCAGTTCTTC. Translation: CASTRGLQTYNEQFF.

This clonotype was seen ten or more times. This CDR3 reads CSAREGRFFEAFF. CDR3 coding DNA: TGCAGTGCTAGAGAGGGCAGGTTCTTTGAAGCTTTCTTT. This chain connects TRBV20-1 to TRBJ1-1, with D hard to call. The CDR3 spans 13 residues. V lost 0 bases and J 7 bases, leaving 12 bases between the germline ends. The germline gives CDR1 DFQATT, CDR2 SNEGSKA (reference sequence).